There are a few counts of the clone carrying this T cell receptor beta chain. Its antigen is as yet unknown. An end of the junction does not agree with germline; a read error may underlie this. This entry comes from a study of blood T cells in healthy people across ages. A J-beta primer mix and a sample-barcoded 5' primer were used in a second PCR of about 6 to 12 cycles. A single record per CDR3 protein comes from TCRdb applying MiXCR to the 5' RACE reads. Among hundreds of thousands of distinct CDR3 sequences listed, around 24% were seen once. PBMCs were isolated at a quantity of at least 7 million per sample. Each sample provided at least 5 micrograms of extracted total RNA. Study-level points and caveats: Measured against age, TCR beta diversity per million T cells decreased in a roughly linear manner. It was held that diversity estimates obtained from one million T cells represented underestimates.

The CDR3 contains 14 residues. Looked up from germline, CDR1 is LGHNA and CDR2 is YSLEER. The sample was also reused in another study, on T cells of mothers and their children.

This chain joins TRBV4-3 and TRBJ2-7, with a tentative D call TRBD1 (6 bases). This TCR came from a boy aged 5 to 17 in good health. The specimen was blood. The CDR3, as DNA: TGTGCCAGCAGCCAAGACACAGGGTCCTACGAGCAGTACTTC. It encodes CASSQDTGSYEQYF.